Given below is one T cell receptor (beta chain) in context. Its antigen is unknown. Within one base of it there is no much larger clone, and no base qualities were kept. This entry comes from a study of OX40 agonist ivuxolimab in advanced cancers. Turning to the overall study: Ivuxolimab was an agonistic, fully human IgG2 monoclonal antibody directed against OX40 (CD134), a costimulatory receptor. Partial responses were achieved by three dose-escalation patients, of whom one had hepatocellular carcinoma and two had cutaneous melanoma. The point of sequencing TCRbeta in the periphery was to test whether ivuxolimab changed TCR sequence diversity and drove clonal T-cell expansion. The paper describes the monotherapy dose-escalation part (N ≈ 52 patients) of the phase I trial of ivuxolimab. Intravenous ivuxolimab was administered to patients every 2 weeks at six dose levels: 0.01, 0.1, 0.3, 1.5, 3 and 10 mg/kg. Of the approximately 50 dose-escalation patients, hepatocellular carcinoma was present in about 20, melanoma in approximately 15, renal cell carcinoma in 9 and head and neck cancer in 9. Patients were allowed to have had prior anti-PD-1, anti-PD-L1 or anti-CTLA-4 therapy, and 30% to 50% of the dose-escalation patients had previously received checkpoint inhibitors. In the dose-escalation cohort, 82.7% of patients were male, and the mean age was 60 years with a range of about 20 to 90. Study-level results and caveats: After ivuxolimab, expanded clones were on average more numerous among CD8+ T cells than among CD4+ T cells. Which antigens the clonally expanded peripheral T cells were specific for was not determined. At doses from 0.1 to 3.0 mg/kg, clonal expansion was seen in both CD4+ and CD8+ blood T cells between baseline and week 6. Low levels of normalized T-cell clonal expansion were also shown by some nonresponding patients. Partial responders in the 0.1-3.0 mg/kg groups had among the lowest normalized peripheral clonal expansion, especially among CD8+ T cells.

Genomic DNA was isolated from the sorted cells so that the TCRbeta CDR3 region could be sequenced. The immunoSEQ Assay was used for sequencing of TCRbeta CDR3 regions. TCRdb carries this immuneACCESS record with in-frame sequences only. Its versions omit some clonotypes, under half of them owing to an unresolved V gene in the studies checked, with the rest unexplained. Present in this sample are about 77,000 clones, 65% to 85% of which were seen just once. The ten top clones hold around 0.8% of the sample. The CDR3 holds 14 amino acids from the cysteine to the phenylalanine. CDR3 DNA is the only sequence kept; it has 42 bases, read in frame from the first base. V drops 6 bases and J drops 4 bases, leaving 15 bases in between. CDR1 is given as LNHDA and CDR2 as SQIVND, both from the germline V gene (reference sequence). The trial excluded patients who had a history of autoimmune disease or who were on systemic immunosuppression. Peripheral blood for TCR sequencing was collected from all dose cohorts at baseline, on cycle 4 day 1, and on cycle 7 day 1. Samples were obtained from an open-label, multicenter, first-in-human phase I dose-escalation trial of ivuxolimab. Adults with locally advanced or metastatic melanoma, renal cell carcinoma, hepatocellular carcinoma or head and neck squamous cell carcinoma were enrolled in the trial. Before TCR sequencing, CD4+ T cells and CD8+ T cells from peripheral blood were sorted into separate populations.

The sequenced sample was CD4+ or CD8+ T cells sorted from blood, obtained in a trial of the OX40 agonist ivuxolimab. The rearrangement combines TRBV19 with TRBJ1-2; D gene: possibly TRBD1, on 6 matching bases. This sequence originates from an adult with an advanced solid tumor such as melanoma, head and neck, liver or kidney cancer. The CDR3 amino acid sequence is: CASRANQGIYGYTF. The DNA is TGTGCCAGTAGAGCCAATCAGGGGATCTATGGCTACACCTTC.